This is a list of T cell receptor beta chains from one sample in a study of technical replicates of blood from four donors. TCRdb's copy holds only in-frame clones and misses some; the assay was immunoSEQ multiplex PCR. Among 60,000 to 65,000 clones listed, around 93% were seen once. Sequenced material: PBMCs. Source of these receptors: a human donor in good health. Some clones in this sample may be carry-over from other donors' samples. Each CDR3 is given with its conserved first and last residue. A D gene is named only where the DNA matches it firmly. Rows give clone size only sometimes, using once, few, many, or a class for an expanded clone.

V gene: TRBV25-1
J gene: TRBJ1-2
clone size: once
D gene: -
CDR3 DNA: TGTGCCAGCAGTGATCACGCGGGAGGGATTGTCTATGGCTACACCTTC
CDR3 protein: CASSDHAGGIVYGYTF

V gene: TRBV7-8
J gene: TRBJ1-5
clone size: -
D gene: TRBD1
CDR3 DNA: TGTGCCAGCAGCTCAGGGACAGGGGGCGCTTGGCCTAGCAATCAGCCCCAGCATTTT
CDR3 protein: CASSSGTGGAWPSNQPQHF

V gene: TRBV20-1
J gene: TRBJ1-1
clone size: -
D gene: -
CDR3 DNA: TGCAGTGCTAGAGTGGGAGCTGAAGCTTTCTTT
CDR3 protein: CSARVGAEAFF

V gene: TRBV4-1
J gene: TRBJ1-2
clone size: -
D gene: TRBD1
CDR3 DNA: TGCGCCAGCAGCCCCGAGGACAGGATCGTAGGCTACACCTTC
CDR3 protein: CASSPEDRIVGYTF

V gene: TRBV18
J gene: TRBJ1-1
clone size: -
D gene: TRBD1
CDR3 DNA: TGTGCCAGCTCACCCGGACAGGCGAACACTGAAGCTTTCTTT
CDR3 protein: CASSPGQANTEAFF

V gene: TRBV18
J gene: TRBJ2-1
clone size: -
D gene: TRBD2
CDR3 DNA: TGTGCCAGCTCACCGTCGGGGGGCAATGAGCAGTTCTTC
CDR3 protein: CASSPSGGNEQFF

V gene: TRBV13
J gene: TRBJ2-4
clone size: -
D gene: -
CDR3 DNA: TGTGCCAGCAGCACCCGACAGGCGGGAAACATTCAGTACTTC
CDR3 protein: CASSTRQAGNIQYF

V gene: TRBV19
J gene: TRBJ2-5
clone size: -
D gene: -
CDR3 DNA: TGTGCCAGTAACCTGCAGGGAGGTGTAGGGACCCAGTACTTC
CDR3 protein: CASNLQGGVGTQYF

V gene: TRBV7-9
J gene: TRBJ2-7
clone size: -
D gene: TRBD1
CDR3 DNA: TGTGCCAGCAGCCAACCGGGACAGGACAACTACGAGCAGTACTTC
CDR3 protein: CASSQPGQDNYEQYF

V gene: TRBV5-5
J gene: TRBJ1-5
clone size: -
D gene: -
CDR3 DNA: TGTGCCAGCAGCTTTGAGCCAATAGCTTGGCAGCCCCAGCATTTT
CDR3 protein: CASSFEPIAWQPQHF

V gene: TRBV27
J gene: TRBJ2-2
clone size: -
D gene: TRBD1
CDR3 DNA: TGTGCCAGCACCCGCCTGACAGGGGGACGAACCGGGGAGCTGTTTTTT
CDR3 protein: CASTRLTGGRTGELFF

V gene: TRBV5-1
J gene: TRBJ2-2
clone size: once
D gene: -
CDR3 DNA: TGCGCCAGCAGCGCCTTAGAATTAGCGAACACCGGGGAGCTGTTTTTT
CDR3 protein: CASSALELANTGELFF

V gene: TRBV10-3
J gene: TRBJ2-7
clone size: -
D gene: -
CDR3 DNA: TGTGCCATCAGTGAGGTTACAGGTGGGTCCTACGAGCAGTACTTC
CDR3 protein: CAISEVTGGSYEQYF

V gene: TRBV5-1
J gene: TRBJ1-2
clone size: -
D gene: -
CDR3 DNA: TGCGCCAGCAGCGCGGCGGGGGACTATGGCTACACCTTC
CDR3 protein: CASSAAGDYGYTF

V gene: TRBV11-2
J gene: TRBJ1-6
clone size: -
D gene: -
CDR3 DNA: TGTGTCAGCAGCTTAGAACCCCCAGGGATAAGCTATAATTCACCCCTCCACTTT
CDR3 protein: CVSSLEPPGISYNSPLHF

V gene: TRBV7-9
J gene: TRBJ2-3
clone size: -
D gene: TRBD2
CDR3 DNA: TGTGCCAGCAGCGCCGGGACTAGCGGGAGGACTAGCACAGATACGCAGTATTTT
CDR3 protein: CASSAGTSGRTSTDTQYF

V gene: TRBV5-1
J gene: TRBJ2-7
clone size: once
D gene: -
CDR3 DNA: TGCGCCAGCAATTCAGGAGGCAGGGGTTCCTACGAGCAGTACTTC
CDR3 protein: CASNSGGRGSYEQYF

V gene: TRBV2
J gene: TRBJ2-1
clone size: -
D gene: TRBD1
CDR3 DNA: TGTGCCAGCAGTTCCGGGACAGGGAATGAGCAGTTCTTC
CDR3 protein: CASSSGTGNEQFF

V gene: TRBV7-2
J gene: TRBJ2-5
clone size: -
D gene: TRBD2
CDR3 DNA: TGTGCCAGCAGCTTAGTGGCGGGGGGCCTCGGGGCCCAGTACTTC
CDR3 protein: CASSLVAGGLGAQYF

V gene: TRBV4-3
J gene: TRBJ1-2
clone size: -
D gene: TRBD1
CDR3 DNA: TGCGCCAGCAGAGGGACAGTTTATGGCTACACCTTC
CDR3 protein: CASRGTVYGYTF